A single sample is the source of the 6 T cell receptor beta chains below, sequenced in a study of CD4 T cells in relation to SARS-CoV-2 and coronaviruses (dated by TCRdb to the early 2020s). CD4+ T cells from unexposed donors were collected before the COVID-19 pandemic (2011-2018). Following 10 days of culture, the EasySep CD4+ T cell isolation kit was used to isolate CD4+ T cells. The library was prepared using the immunoSEQ multiplex PCR assay. TCRdb mirrors the immuneACCESS table, restricted to in-frame sequences. Some clones are absent from its copies; in checked studies, under half trace to an unresolved V gene, and the reason for the others is unknown. The sample records 21,000 or so clones, more than 65% of which are singletons. The ten largest make up over 25% of the sample. Their cognate antigens are unknown. Source material: CD4+ T cells from PBMCs, cultured in vitro. The origin of the receptors is a human donor in good health.

This clone appeared a few times. The chain combines TRBV10-3 with TRBJ2-5; tentatively, D is TRBD1 or TRBD2 (6 bases each). The CDR3 spans 16 residues. CDR1 and CDR2 from the germline V gene are ENHRY and SYGVKD. The ends were cut back, 6 bases at V and 4 bases at J, with 21 bases in the middle. The CDR3 reads CAIRSSVKGGGETQYF. CDR3 in DNA: TGTGCCATCAGAAGTTCAGTAAAGGGGGGAGGAGAGACCCAGTACTTC.

This chain links TRBV10-3 with TRBJ2-7; 8 positions agree with TRBD2. Unmatched junction bases numbered 9, after V lost 11 bases and J lost 6 bases. Germline V gives CDR1 ENHRY, CDR2 SYGVKD. The CDR3 covers 12 residues. CDR3 protein: CAVSGSSVEQYF. The CDR3 bases are TGTGCCGTAAGCGGGAGTTCCGTCGAGCAGTACTTC.

The chain joins TRBV4-1 to TRBJ2-7; D perhaps matches TRBD2 (6 bases). V lost 1 base and J 7 bases, leaving 17 bases between the germline ends. CDR1 MGHRA and CDR2 YSYEKL come from the germline V gene. This CDR3 has 15 amino acids. The CDR3: CASSQAKGGGQEQYF. The CDR3 DNA follows: TGCGCCAGCAGCCAAGCGAAGGGAGGAGGTCAGGAGCAGTACTTC.

The chain couples TRBV5-1 to TRBJ2-7; unclear D gene. Germline CDR1 reads SGHRS; CDR2 reads YFSETQ. V was pared by 4 bases and J by 7 bases, with 12 bases between. This CDR3 comprises 12 residues. The CDR3 loop reads CASSQTRGEQYF. CDR3 sequence (DNA): TGCGCCAGCAGCCAAACCCGTGGGGAGCAGTACTTC.

The chain uses TRBV6-5 and TRBJ2-7; 7 bases fit TRBD1. From germline, CDR1 is MNHEY and CDR2 SVGAGI. The CDR3 loop spans 14 amino acids. V lost 6 bases and J lost 2; bases outside the gene matches: 7. The CDR3 DNA is TGTGCCAGCAGGCAGGGACAGCGTCCCTACGAGCAGTACTTC. Amino acids: CASRQGQRPYEQYF.

V gene TRBV10-3 combines with J gene TRBJ1-1; TRBD1 is a possible D gene (5 bases). V dropped 0 bases and J dropped 2 bases, with 7 bases sitting between them. This CDR3 is 14 amino acids long. From germline, CDR1 is ENHRY and CDR2 SYGVKD. CDR3: CAISESRGNTEAFF. For the CDR3, the DNA is TGTGCCATCAGTGAGTCGAGGGGCAACACTGAAGCTTTCTTT.